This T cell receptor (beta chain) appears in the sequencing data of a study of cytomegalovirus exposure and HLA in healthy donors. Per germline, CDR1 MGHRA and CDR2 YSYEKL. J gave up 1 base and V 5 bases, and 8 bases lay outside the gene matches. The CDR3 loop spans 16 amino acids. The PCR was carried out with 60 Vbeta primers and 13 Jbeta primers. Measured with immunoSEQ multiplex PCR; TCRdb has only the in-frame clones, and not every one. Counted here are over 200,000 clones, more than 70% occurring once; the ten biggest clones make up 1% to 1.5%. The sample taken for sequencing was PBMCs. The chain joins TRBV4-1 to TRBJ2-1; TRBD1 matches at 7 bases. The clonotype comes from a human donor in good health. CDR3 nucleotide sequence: TGCGCCAGCAGCTCAGACAGGGTTTCGTCCTACAATGAGCAGTTCTTC. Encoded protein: CASSSDRVSSYNEQFF.